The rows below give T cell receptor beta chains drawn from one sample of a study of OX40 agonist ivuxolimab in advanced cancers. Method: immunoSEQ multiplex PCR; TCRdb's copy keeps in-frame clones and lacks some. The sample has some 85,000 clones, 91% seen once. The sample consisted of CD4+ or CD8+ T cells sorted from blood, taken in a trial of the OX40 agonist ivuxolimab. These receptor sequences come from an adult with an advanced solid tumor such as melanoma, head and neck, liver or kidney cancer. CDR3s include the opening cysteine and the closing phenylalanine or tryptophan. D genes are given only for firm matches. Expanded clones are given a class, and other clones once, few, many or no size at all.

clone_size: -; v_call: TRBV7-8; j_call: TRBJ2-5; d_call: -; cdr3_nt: TGTGCCAGCAGCTTAGGGGGGGCCCGGGAGACCCAGTACTTC; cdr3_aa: CASSLGGARETQYF
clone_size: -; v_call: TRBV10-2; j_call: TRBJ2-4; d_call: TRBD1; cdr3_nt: TGCGCCAGCAACCAACAGGGGGTGGGAAACATTCAGTACTTC; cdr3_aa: CASNQQGVGNIQYF
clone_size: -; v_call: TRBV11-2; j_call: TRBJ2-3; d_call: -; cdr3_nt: TGTGCCAGCAGCTCCGAGGGGGGGACGCAGTATTTT; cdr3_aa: CASSSEGGTQYF
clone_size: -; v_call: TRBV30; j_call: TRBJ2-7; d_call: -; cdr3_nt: TGTGCCTGGAGTGTCCAGGGTTACGAGCAGTACTTC; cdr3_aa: CAWSVQGYEQYF
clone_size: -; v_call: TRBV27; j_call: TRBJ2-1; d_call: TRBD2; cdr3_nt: TGTGCCAGCAGAACTACGACTAGCGGGAGTTACAATGAGCAGTTCTTC; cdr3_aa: CASRTTTSGSYNEQFF
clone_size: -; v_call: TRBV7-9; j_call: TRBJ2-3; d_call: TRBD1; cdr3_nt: TGTGCCAGCAGCTTCAACAGGGGCACATCGGATACGCAGTATTTT; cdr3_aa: CASSFNRGTSDTQYF
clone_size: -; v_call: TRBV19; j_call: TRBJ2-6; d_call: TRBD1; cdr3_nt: TGTGCCAGTAGTACAGGGGGCTCTGGGGCCAACGTCCTGACTTTC; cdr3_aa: CASSTGGSGANVLTF
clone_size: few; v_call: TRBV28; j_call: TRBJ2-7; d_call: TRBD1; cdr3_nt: TGTGCCAGCAGGACAGGGCTTGGCTACGAGCAGTACTTC; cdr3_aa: CASRTGLGYEQYF
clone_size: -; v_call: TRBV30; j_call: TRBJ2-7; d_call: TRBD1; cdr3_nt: TGTGCCTCCCGCCCCGGGACAGGGGGAACGGGCGAGCAGTACTTC; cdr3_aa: CASRPGTGGTGEQYF
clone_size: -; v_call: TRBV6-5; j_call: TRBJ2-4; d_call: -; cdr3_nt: TGTGCCAGCAGTTACTCTGGGCTAGCCAAAAACATTCAGTACTTC; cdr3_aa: CASSYSGLAKNIQYF
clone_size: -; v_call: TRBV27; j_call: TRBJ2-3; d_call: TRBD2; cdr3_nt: TGTGCCAGCAGTTTACTCTGGACTAGCGGATACACAGATACGCAGTATTTT; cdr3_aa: CASSLLWTSGYTDTQYF
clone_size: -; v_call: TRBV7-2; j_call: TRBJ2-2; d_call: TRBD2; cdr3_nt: TGTGCCAGCAGCTTGACTAGCGGGAACACCGGGGAGCTGTTTTTT; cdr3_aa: CASSLTSGNTGELFF
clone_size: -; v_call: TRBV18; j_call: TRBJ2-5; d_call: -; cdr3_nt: TGTGCCAGCTCACAAACCCCGGGGAATCAAGAGACCCAGTACTTC; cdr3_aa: CASSQTPGNQETQYF
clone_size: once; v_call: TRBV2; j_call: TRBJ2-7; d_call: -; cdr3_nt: TGTGCCAGCAGCGACGGACTTGGGTACGAGCAGTACTTC; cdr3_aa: CASSDGLGYEQYF
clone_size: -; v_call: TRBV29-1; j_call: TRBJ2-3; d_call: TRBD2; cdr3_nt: TGCAGCGTTGATACACTAGCGGGGACGCAGTATTTT; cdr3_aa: CSVDTLAGTQYF
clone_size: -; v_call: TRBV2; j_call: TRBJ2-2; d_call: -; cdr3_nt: TGTGCCAGCAGGGTTAACAGGTGGGACGGGGAGCTGTTTTTT; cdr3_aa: CASRVNRWDGELFF
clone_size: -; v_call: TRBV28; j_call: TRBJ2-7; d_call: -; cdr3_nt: TGTGCCAGCAGTTTATTTCTATCACAGGTGCCAGGCGCCTACGAGCAGTACTTC; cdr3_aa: CASSLFLSQVPGAYEQYF
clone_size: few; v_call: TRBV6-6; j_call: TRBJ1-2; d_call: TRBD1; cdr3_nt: TGTGCCAGCAACACAGGGGGCGCATATAATGGCTACACCTTC; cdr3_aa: CASNTGGAYNGYTF
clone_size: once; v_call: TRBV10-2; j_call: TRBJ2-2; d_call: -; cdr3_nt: TGCGCCAGCAGTTTATTGGACGGCACCGGGGAGCTGTTTTTT; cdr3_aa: CASSLLDGTGELFF
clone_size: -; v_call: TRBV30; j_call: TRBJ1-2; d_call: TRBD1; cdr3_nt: TGTGCCTGGAGCCGGACAGGGGGTTTTAACTATGGCTACACCTTC; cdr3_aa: CAWSRTGGFNYGYTF
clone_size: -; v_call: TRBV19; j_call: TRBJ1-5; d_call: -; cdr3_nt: TGTGCCAGTAGTGCGACCAGAAATCAGCCCCAGCATTTT; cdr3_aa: CASSATRNQPQHF
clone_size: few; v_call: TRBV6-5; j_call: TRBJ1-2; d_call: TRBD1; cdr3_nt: TGTGCCAGCAGTTCTTGGGACAGCCTAGGCTACACCTTC; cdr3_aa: CASSSWDSLGYTF
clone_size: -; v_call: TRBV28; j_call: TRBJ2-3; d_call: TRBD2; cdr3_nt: TGTGCCAGCAGTTTACGGCGGGGGTCAGGTCATACGCAGTATTTT; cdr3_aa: CASSLRRGSGHTQYF
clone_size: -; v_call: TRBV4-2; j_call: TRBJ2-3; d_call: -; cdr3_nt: TGTGCCAGCAGCCTGAGACTAGGCGGAAGCACAGATACGCAGTATTTT; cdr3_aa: CASSLRLGGSTDTQYF
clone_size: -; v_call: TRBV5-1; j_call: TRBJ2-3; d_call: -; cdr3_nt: TGCGCCAGCAGCTTGTCACCCCAGGGAGATACGCAGTATTTT; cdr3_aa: CASSLSPQGDTQYF
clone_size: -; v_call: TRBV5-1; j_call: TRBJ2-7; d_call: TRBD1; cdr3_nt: TGCGCCAGCAGAACCGGACAGGGGGCCTACGAGCAGTACTTC; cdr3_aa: CASRTGQGAYEQYF
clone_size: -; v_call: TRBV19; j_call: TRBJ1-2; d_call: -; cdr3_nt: TGTGCCAGTAGTATCCAGACAGCTAACTATGGCTACACCTTC; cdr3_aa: CASSIQTANYGYTF
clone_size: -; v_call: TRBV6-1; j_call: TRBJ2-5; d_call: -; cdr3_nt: TGTGCCAGCAGCGAAGGGGGGCAGCAAGAGACCCAGTACTTC; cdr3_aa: CASSEGGQQETQYF
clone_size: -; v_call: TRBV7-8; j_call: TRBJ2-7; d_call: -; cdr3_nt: TGTGCCAGCAGTATCGCGGTCAACAGGGTAGGGGGCGAGCAGTACTTC; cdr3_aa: CASSIAVNRVGGEQYF
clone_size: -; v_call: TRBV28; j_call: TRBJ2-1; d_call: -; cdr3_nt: TGTGCCAGCAGTTTATTCGCTAGCGCGAGAGAGCAGTTCTTC; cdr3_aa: CASSLFASAREQFF
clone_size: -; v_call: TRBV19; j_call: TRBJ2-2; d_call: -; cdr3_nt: TGTGCCAGTAGTATAGCAAACGTCGGGGTGAACACCGGGGAGCTGTTTTTT; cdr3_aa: CASSIANVGVNTGELFF
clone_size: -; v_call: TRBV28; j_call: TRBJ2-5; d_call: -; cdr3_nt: TGTGCCAGCATCCACCAGTCCCCCCAGTACTTC; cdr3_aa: CASIHQSPQYF
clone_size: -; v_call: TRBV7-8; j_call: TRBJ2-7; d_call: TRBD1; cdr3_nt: TGTGCCAGCAGCCCCTGGACAGGGTGGGAGCAGTACTTC; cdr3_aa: CASSPWTGWEQYF
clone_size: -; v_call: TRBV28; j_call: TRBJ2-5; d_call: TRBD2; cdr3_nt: TGTGCCAGCAGTCTCGGACTAGCGGGAGGGCGACGCCAAGAGACCCAGTACTTC; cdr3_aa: CASSLGLAGGRRQETQYF
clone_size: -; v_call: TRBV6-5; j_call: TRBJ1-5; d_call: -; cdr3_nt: TGTGCCAGCAGTTACTCGATGCCACACAATCAGCCCCAGCATTTT; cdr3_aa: CASSYSMPHNQPQHF
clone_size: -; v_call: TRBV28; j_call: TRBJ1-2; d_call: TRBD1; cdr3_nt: TGTGCCAGCACCGGACAGGTCGGGGTCTGGGGTGGCTACACCTTC; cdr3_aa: CASTGQVGVWGGYTF
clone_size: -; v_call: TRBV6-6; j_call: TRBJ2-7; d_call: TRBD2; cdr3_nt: TGTGCCAGCAGCCGGGGGACTAGCGGGATTATCTACGAGCAGTACTTC; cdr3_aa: CASSRGTSGIIYEQYF
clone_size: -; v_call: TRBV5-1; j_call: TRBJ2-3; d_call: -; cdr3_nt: TGCGCCAGCAGAGACAGGCCCACAGATACGCAGTATTTT; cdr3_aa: CASRDRPTDTQYF
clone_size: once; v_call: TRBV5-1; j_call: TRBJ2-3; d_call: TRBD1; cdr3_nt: TGCGCCAGCAGCCCGACAGGGGGTATGACAGATACGCAGTATTTT; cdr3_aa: CASSPTGGMTDTQYF
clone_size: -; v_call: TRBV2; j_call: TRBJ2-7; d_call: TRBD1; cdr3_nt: TGTGCCAGCAGGGAACAGGGGGCTGAGCAGTACTTC; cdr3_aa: CASREQGAEQYF